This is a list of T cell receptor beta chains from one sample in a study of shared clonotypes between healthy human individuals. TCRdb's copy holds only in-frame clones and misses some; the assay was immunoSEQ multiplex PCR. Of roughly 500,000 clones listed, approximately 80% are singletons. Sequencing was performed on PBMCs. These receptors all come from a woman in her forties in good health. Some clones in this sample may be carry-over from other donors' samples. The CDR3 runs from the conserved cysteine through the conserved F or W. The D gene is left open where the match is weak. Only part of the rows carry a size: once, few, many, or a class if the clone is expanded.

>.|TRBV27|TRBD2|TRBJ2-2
TGTGCCAGCAGATCCCTCAGCGGGGGGAACACCGGGGAGCTGTTTTTT
CASRSLSGGNTGELFF
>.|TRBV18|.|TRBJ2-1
TGTGCCAGCTCACCGGGTATCTCTTTCTCCTACAATGAGCAGTTCTTC
CASSPGISFSYNEQFF
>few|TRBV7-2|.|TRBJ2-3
TGTGCCAGCAGCTTAGCTTGGCAGTCGGATACGCAGTATTTT
CASSLAWQSDTQYF
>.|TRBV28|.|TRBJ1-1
TGTGCCAGCACCGGGACGGGCCAGTGGACTGAAGCTTTCTTT
CASTGTGQWTEAFF
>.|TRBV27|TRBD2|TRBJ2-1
TGTGCCAGCAGACTAGCGGGAGGGATGAATGAGCAGTTCTTC
CASRLAGGMNEQFF
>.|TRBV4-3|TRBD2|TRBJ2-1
TGCGCCAGCAGCCAAGATTTGTCGGGAGGGGGTGAGCAGTTCTTC
CASSQDLSGGGEQFF
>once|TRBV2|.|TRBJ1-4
TGTGCCAGCAGTGAAGAAGGGTTTAAGAATGAAAAACTGTTTTTT
CASSEEGFKNEKLFF
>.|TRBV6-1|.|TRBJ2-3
TGTGCCAGCAGTCGGGACCGGGCAGATACGCAGTATTTT
CASSRDRADTQYF
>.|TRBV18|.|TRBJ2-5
TGTGCCAGCTCACCGGGAGAGGAGACCCAGTACTTC
CASSPGEETQYF
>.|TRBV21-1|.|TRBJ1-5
TGTGCCAGCAGCCTGCGTGGGGGTAGCAATCAGCCCCAGCATTTT
CASSLRGGSNQPQHF
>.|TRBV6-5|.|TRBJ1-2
TGTGCCAGCAGTCTTCCAGGGAAGGGCTACACCTTC
CASSLPGKGYTF
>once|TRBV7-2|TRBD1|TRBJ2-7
TGTGCCAGCAGCCAAGGGGACAGGGGATTATACGAGCAGTACTTC
CASSQGDRGLYEQYF
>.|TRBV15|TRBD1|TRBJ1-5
TGTGCCACCAGCTCTTTCGGGACAGGGAAACATAGCAATCAGCCCCAGCATTTT
CATSSFGTGKHSNQPQHF
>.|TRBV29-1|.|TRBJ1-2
TGCAGCGGCAGGGAGGGGACCTATGGCTACACCTTC
CSGREGTYGYTF
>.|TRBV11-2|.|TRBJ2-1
TGTGCCAGCAGCTACATATTTAGCTCCTACAATGAGCAGTTCTTC
CASSYIFSSYNEQFF
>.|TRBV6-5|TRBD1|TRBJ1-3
TGTGCCAGCAAAGGACAGGGGGCAGCTGGAAACACCATATATTTT
CASKGQGAAGNTIYF
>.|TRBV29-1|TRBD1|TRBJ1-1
TGCAGCGCATCGACAGGGCAGAACACTGAAGCTTTCTTT
CSASTGQNTEAFF
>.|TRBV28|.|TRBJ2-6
TGTGCCAGCAGCCCCCGTTGGGGGTCCGGGGCCAACGTCCTGACTTTC
CASSPRWGSGANVLTF
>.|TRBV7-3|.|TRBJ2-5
TGTGCCAGCAGCTTAACGACGGGGGAGACCCAGTACTTC
CASSLTTGETQYF
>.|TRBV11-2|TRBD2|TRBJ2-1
TGTGCCAGCAGCTTCGCCACTAGCGGAGCCTACAATGAGCAGTTCTTC
CASSFATSGAYNEQFF
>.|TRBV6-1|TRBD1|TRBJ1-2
TGTGCCAGCAGGGCCGTACAGGGGGCCCTCTATGGCTACACCTTC
CASRAVQGALYGYTF
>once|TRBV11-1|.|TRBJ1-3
TGTGCCAGCAGCCACCAAAGACAGGGAAACACCATATATTTT
CASSHQRQGNTIYF
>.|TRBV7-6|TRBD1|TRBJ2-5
TGTGCCAGCAGCAGCGGGACAGGGAATAACCAAGAGACCCAGTACTTC
CASSSGTGNNQETQYF
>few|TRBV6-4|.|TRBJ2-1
TGTGCCAGCAGTGGACAGGAGAACAATGAGCAGTTCTTC
CASSGQENNEQFF
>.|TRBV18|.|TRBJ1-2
TGTGCCAGCTCACCACTCCCAGGGGTGGGGGCGCGTGGCTACACCTTC
CASSPLPGVGARGYTF
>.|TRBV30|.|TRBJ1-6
TGTGCCTGGAGTGTACGCAGGGACTTTTTCTATAATTCACCCCTCCACTTT
CAWSVRRDFFYNSPLHF
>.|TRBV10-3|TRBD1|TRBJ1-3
TGTGCCATCAGTGGACAGGGAAGCTCTGGAAACACCATATATTTT
CAISGQGSSGNTIYF
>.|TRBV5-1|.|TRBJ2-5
TGCGCCAGCAGCATTCAGGGTGAAGAGACCCAGTACTTC
CASSIQGEETQYF
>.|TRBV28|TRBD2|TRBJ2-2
TGTGCCAGCAGTTTATCGGGCCTAGCGGGAGGAACCGGGGAGCTGTTTTTT
CASSLSGLAGGTGELFF
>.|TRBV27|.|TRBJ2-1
TGTGCCACCATAAGGGGGGCTAATGAGCAGTTCTTC
CATIRGANEQFF
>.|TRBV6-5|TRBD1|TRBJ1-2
TGTGCCAGCAGTTACTCGGGGCAGGGGGACGGCTACACCTTC
CASSYSGQGDGYTF
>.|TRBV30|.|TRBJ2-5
TGTGCCTGGAGTCCACGGGAGACCCAGTACTTC
CAWSPRETQYF
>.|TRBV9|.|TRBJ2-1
TGTGCCAGCAGCGTAGAAGCACGGGCTGAGCAGTTCTTC
CASSVEARAEQFF
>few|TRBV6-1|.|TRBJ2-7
TGTGCCAGCAGCACCCCAGGGGACTACTCCTACGAGCAGTACTTC
CASSTPGDYSYEQYF
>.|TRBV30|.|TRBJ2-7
TGTGCCTGGAGTGTTAAAGGGTACGAGCAGTACTTC
CAWSVKGYEQYF
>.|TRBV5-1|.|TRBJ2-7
TGCGCCAGCAGCTGGGGCACCGGCTACGAGCAGTACTTC
CASSWGTGYEQYF
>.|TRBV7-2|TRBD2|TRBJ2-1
TGTGCCAGCAGTGGCCCAGCGGGAGGGTGGAACAATGAGCAGTTCTTC
CASSGPAGGWNNEQFF
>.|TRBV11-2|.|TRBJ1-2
TGTGCCAGCAGCTTTCCAGGACTCTATGGCTACACCTTC
CASSFPGLYGYTF
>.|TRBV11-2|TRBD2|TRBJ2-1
TGTGCCAGCAGCTTAGTCGGACTAGCGGGAAATGAGCAGTTCTTC
CASSLVGLAGNEQFF
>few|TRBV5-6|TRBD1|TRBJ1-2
TGTGCCAGCAGCGGGGGACAGGTCCACTATGGCTACACCTTC
CASSGGQVHYGYTF
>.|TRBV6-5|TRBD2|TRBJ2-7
TGTGCCAGCAGTCCCTCGGGACTAGCGGAATACGAGCAGTACTTC
CASSPSGLAEYEQYF
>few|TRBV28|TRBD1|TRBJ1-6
TGTGCCTGGGGACAGTCCAGAGGTTCACCCCTCCACTTT
CAWGQSRGSPLHF
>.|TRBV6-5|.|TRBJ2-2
TGTGCCAGCAGGTCAACATGGGTTGGGGGGGAGCTGTTTTTT
CASRSTWVGGELFF
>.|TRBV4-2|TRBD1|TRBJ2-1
TGTGCCAGCAGCCAAGACTGGGACAGGGGGTACAATGAGCAGTTCTTC
CASSQDWDRGYNEQFF
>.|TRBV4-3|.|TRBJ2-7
TGCGCCAGCAGCCAAGGGAGGGACAGCTCCTACGAGCAGTACTTC
CASSQGRDSSYEQYF
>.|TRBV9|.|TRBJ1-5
TGTGCCAGCAGCGTAGGTACAGGCAATCAGCCCCAGCATTTT
CASSVGTGNQPQHF
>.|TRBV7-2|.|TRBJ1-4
TGTGCCAGCAGCCTCCTGGGCCAGGGAGGCGAAAAACTGTTTTTT
CASSLLGQGGEKLFF
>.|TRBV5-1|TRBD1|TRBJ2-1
TGCGCCAGCAGCTCGGACAGGGGGTATGGTGGTGAGCAGTTCTTC
CASSSDRGYGGEQFF
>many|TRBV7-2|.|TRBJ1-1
TGTGCCAGCAGCCCCATGACCAGGGGCTGGGACACTGAAGCTTTCTTT
CASSPMTRGWDTEAFF
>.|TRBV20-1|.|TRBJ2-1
TGCAGTGCCACCCCCCATAATGAGCAGTTCTTC
CSATPHNEQFF
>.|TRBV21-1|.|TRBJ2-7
TGTGCCAGCAGCAGCGGGACAGGACCCTACGAGCAGTACTTC
CASSSGTGPYEQYF
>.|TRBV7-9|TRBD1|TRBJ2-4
TGTGCCAGCGAGGACCAGGGGGTGAAAAACATTCAGTACTTC
CASEDQGVKNIQYF
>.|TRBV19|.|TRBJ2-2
TGTGCCAGTAGTACCGGGACATCGGGAGCCGGGGAGCTGTTTTTT
CASSTGTSGAGELFF
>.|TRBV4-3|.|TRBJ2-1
TGCGCCAGCAGCCGGGCCCTCGGACTAAGCTCCTACAATGAGCAGTTCTTC
CASSRALGLSSYNEQFF
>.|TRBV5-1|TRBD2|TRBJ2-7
TGCGCCAGCAGCTCCCCTGGGGGGGACGAGCAGTACTTC
CASSSPGGDEQYF